This TCR beta chain was profiled in a study of blood T cell repertoires in COVID-19. CDR1 and CDR2 from the germline V gene are LNHDA and SQIVND (reference sequence). CDR3 size: 15 residues. J gave up 1 base and V 6 bases, and 6 bases lay outside the gene matches. Data came from immunoSEQ multiplex PCR; TCRdb stores just in-frame clones and leaves some out. The table has 150,000 to 170,000 clones, around 82% seen once. The sample taken for sequencing was peripheral blood. The clonotype was recovered from a man between 60 and 75 years old with COVID-19, enrolled during active disease. This chain joins TRBV19 and TRBJ2-3; TRBD2 agrees at 8 bases. As DNA, the CDR3 is TGTGCCAGTAGCTTTGCGGGGGGTGGCACAGATACGCAGTATTTT. The encoded protein is CASSFAGGGTDTQYF.